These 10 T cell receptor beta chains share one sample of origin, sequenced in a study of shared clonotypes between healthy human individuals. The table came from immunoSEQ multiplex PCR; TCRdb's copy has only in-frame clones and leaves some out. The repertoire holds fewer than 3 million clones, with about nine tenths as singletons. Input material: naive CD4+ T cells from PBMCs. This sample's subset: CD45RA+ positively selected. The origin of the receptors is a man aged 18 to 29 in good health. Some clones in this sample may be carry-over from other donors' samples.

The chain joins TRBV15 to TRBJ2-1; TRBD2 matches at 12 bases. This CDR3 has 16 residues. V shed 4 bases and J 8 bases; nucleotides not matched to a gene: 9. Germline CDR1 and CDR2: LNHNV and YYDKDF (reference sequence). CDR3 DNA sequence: TGTGCCACCAGCATAAGGACTAGCGGGATTCAAGATGAGCAGTTCTTC. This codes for CATSIRTSGIQDEQFF.

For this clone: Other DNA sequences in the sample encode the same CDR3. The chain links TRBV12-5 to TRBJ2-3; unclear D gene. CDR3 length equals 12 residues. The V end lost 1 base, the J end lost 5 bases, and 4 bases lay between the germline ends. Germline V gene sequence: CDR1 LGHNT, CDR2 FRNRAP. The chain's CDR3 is CASGLAGDTQYF. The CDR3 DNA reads TGTGCTAGTGGTTTGGCGGGAGATACGCAGTATTTT.

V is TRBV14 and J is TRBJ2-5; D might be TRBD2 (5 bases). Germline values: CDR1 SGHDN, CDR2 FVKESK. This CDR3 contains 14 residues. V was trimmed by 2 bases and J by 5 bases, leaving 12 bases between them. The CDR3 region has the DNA TGTGCCAGCAGCCAAAACCTCCGAGGGGAGACCCAGTACTTC. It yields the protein CASSQNLRGETQYF.

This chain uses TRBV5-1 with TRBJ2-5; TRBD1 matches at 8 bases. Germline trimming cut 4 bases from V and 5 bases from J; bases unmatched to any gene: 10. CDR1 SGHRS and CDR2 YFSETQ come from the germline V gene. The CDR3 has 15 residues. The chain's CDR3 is CASSSTGTGVETQYF. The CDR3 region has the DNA TGCGCCAGCAGCAGTACCGGGACAGGAGTCGAGACCCAGTACTTC.

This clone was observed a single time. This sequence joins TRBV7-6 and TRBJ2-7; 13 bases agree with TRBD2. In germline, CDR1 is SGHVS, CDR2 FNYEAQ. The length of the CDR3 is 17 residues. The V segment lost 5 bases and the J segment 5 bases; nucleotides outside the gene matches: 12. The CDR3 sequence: CASSHRTSGSSANEQYF. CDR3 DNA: TGTGCCAGCAGCCACAGGACTAGCGGGAGTAGTGCCAACGAGCAGTACTTC. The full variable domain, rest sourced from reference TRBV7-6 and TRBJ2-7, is GAGVSQSPRYKVTKRGQDVALRCDPISGHVSLYWYRQALGQGPEFLTYFNYEAQQDKSGLPNDRFSAERPEGSISTLTIQRTEQRDSAMYRCASSHRTSGSSANEQYFGPGTRLTVT.

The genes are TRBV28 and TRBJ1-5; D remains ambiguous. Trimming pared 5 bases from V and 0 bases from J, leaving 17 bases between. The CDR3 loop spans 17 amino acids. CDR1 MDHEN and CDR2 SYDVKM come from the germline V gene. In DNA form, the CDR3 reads TGTGCCAGCAGTCCAATGTGGGGTTCTTATAGCAATCAGCCCCAGCATTTT. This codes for CASSPMWGSYSNQPQHF.

The CDR3 loop is CASSLWGFMNTEAFF. The CDR3 coding sequence is TGCGCCAGCAGCTTATGGGGTTTTATGAACACTGAAGCTTTCTTT. The rearrangement uses TRBV5-1 and TRBJ1-1; D ambiguous. V lost 2 bases and J 0 bases, leaving 11 bases between the germline ends. Germline assignment: CDR1 SGHRS and CDR2 YFSETQ. The length of the CDR3 is 15 residues.

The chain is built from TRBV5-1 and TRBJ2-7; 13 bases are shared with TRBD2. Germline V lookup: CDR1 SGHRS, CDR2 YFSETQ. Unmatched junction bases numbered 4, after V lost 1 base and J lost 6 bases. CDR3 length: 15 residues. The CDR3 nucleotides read TGCGCCAGCAGCTTGTCGGGACTAGCGGGGCGCGAGCAGTACTTC. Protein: CASSLSGLAGREQYF.

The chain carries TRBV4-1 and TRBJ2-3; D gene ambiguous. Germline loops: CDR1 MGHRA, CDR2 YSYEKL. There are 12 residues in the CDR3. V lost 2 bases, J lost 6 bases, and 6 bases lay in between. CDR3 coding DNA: TGCGCCAGCAGCCAACTGAGGGATACGCAGTATTTT. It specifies CASSQLRDTQYF.

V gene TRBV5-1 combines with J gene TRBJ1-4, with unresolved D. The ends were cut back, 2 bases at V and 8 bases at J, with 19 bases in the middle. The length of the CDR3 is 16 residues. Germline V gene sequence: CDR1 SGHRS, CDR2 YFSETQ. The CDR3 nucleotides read TGCGCCAGCAGCTTATATACCCGACCCTTGGGGGAAAAACTGTTTTTT. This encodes CASSLYTRPLGEKLFF.